Presented here are 20 T cell receptor beta chains from one specimen sequenced in a study of T cell responses to AZD1222 COVID-19 vaccine. Clones were sequenced by immunoSEQ multiplex PCR, and TCRdb holds only the in-frame ones, with some missing. The sample has about 120,000 clones; under 95% are singletons. The sequences come from peripheral blood, collected on day 0 of AZD1222 vaccination. The receptor source for this set is an adult in good health.

This clone appeared a few times. The chain recombines TRBV3-1 (or the pseudogene TRBV3-2) with TRBJ2-2, with D hard to call. Germline V gives CDR1 LGHDT, CDR2 YNNKEL (reference sequence). The CDR3 loop spans 15 amino acids. Deletions cut 4 bases from V and 6 bases from J, with 15 bases between. The CDR3 DNA reads as TGTGCCAGCAGCCGCGCCAACGGAGTGGCCGGGGAGCTGTTTTTT. This encodes CASSRANGVAGELFF.

The V gene is TRBV10-3, the J gene TRBJ1-2; 9 bases align to TRBD1. With 8 bases clipped from V and 4 bases from J, the junction kept 5 bases outside the gene matches. There are 13 residues in the CDR3. Germline V CDR1 and CDR2: ENHRY, SYGVKD. Here the CDR3 reads CAIGGQGSYGYTF. For the CDR3, the DNA is TGTGCCATCGGGGGACAGGGCTCCTATGGCTACACCTTC.

J is TRBJ2-5 and V is TRBV18; D gene unclear. Germline CDR1 reads KGHSH; CDR2 reads LQKENI. Trimming shortened V by 2 bases and J by 6 bases, and 16 bases separated the two germline ends. The CDR3 runs to 15 residues. Here the CDR3 DNA reads TGTGCCAGCTCACCAGACATCGAATATCGGCAGACCCAGTACTTC. This gives the protein CASSPDIEYRQTQYF.

V usage is TRBV18 and J usage is TRBJ2-2; D may be TRBD1 (6 bases). Trimming left V 0 bases short and J 3 bases short, with 11 bases between. The CDR3 extends over 16 amino acids. The germline V gene encodes CDR1 KGHSH and CDR2 LQKENI. CDR3 sequence: CASSPPVGGDTGELFF. Here the CDR3 DNA reads TGTGCCAGCTCACCACCGGTAGGGGGAGACACCGGGGAGCTGTTTTTT.

The chain uses TRBV7-9 and TRBJ1-6; 8 nucleotides agree with TRBD1. After removal of 3 bases from V and 5 bases from J, the junction contained 3 bases not matched to a gene. CDR1 is SEHNR, CDR2 FQNEAQ, per germline (reference sequence). The CDR3 has 15 amino acids. CDR3 amino acids: CASSLDRVNNSPLHF. As DNA, the CDR3 is TGTGCCAGCAGCTTGGACAGGGTTAATAATTCACCCCTCCACTTT.

This clone appeared a single time. The rearrangement uses TRBV9 and TRBJ2-7, with D possibly TRBD1 on 6 matching bases. The germline V gene has CDR1 SGDLS and CDR2 YYNGEE. The V gene lost 3 bases and the J gene lost 6 bases, with 13 bases spanning the gap. The CDR3 loop spans 13 amino acids. CDR3 nucleotide sequence: TGTGCCAGCAGCGCGGGACACCGCTCCGAGCAGTACTTC. Its translation: CASSAGHRSEQYF. The whole variable domain, remainder taken from reference TRBV9 and TRBJ2-7, is DSGVTQTPKHLITATGQRVTLRCSPRSGDLSVYWYQQSLDQGLQFLIQYYNGEERAKGNILERFSAQQFPDLHSELNLSSLELGDSALYFCASSAGHRSEQYFGPGTRLTVT.

V gene TRBV6-1 combines with J gene TRBJ1-5, with a possible D match to TRBD1 (6 bases). V lost 0 bases and J 9 bases, leaving 15 bases between the germline ends. CDR1 and CDR2 (germline): MNHNS, SASEGT. The CDR3 sequence is 15 residues long. DNA of the CDR3: TGTGCCAGCAGTGAAGCGTCAGGGGCCGGTTTGCCCCAGCATTTT. Protein sequence: CASSEASGAGLPQHF.

This chain links TRBV5-6 with TRBJ1-6; no firm D call. The germline gives CDR1 SGHDT, CDR2 YYEEEE. With 0 bases removed from V and 4 bases from J, the gap between germline ends came to 8 bases. The CDR3 loop spans 15 amino acids. This CDR3 is CASSLVSAYNSPLHF. The CDR3 nucleotides read TGTGCCAGCAGCTTGGTTTCAGCGTATAATTCACCCCTCCACTTT.

J is TRBJ2-7 and V is TRBV12-3 or TRBV12-4; 8 bases fit TRBD1. Unmatched junction bases numbered 4, after V lost 5 bases and J lost 4 bases. The CDR3 spans 13 residues. Written as DNA, the CDR3 is TGTGCCAGCAGTGCACAGGGGGGATACGAGCAGTACTTC. Translated, it gives CASSAQGGYEQYF.

This chain links TRBV6-1 with TRBJ2-4; 9 bases agree with TRBD1. This CDR3 is built from 15 residues. Germline CDR1 is MNHNS and CDR2 is SASEGT. J was trimmed by 7 bases and V by 3 bases; bases with no gene match: 7. The CDR3 region has the DNA TGTGCCAGCAGTGACGCCGGGACAGGGACTAACATTCAGTACTTC. This codes for CASSDAGTGTNIQYF.

The rearrangement joins TRBV6-5 to TRBJ1-2; TRBD1 is a possible D gene (6 bases). V lost 5 bases to trimming and J lost 4 bases, with 17 bases between them. This CDR3 has 15 amino acids. Germline V CDR1 and CDR2: MNHEY, SVGAGI. This CDR3 reads CASSRTANDVYGYTF. The CDR3 DNA reads as TGTGCCAGCAGTAGGACAGCAAATGATGTCTATGGCTACACCTTC.

CDR3 coding DNA: TGTGCCAGCAGTTACTCGTACGAAGGGGAAAAACTGTTTTTT. Its translation: CASSYSYEGEKLFF. The chain carries TRBV6-6 and TRBJ1-4, with D uncertain. V was clipped by 0 bases and J by 8 bases, with 10 bases between them. Germline CDR1 MNHNY, CDR2 SVGAGI (reference sequence). The CDR3 totals 14 residues.

The chain has TRBV30 and TRBJ1-5; the D is unclear. The CDR3 has 14 residues. CDR1 and CDR2 from the germline V gene are GTSNPN and SVGIG (reference sequence). The V gene lost 5 bases and the J gene lost 6 bases, with 17 bases spanning the gap. The CDR3 reads CAWGVGTTGQPQHF. CDR3 DNA: TGTGCCTGGGGGGTAGGAACGACGGGTCAGCCCCAGCATTTT.

V gene TRBV6-5 combines with J gene TRBJ1-1; D uncertain. This CDR3 region has 13 residues. The V and J ends lost 2 bases and 4 bases respectively, with 8 bases between them. Germline V CDR1 and CDR2: MNHEY, SVGAGI. CDR3 sequence reads: CASSYNLATEAFF. The CDR3 bases are TGTGCCAGCAGTTACAATTTAGCCACTGAAGCTTTCTTT.

V usage is TRBV29-1 and J usage is TRBJ1-1, with D hard to call. Germline assignment: CDR1 SQVTM and CDR2 ANQGSEA. The V and J ends lost 4 bases and 1 base respectively, with 13 bases between them. CDR3 length: 14 amino acids. CDR3 sequence reads: CSVAVGAANTEAFF. The CDR3 DNA follows: TGCAGCGTTGCGGTTGGCGCAGCGAACACTGAAGCTTTCTTT.

This rearrangement joins TRBV9 to TRBJ1-4, with TRBD1 matching over 9 bases. CDR1 is SGDLS, CDR2 YYNGEE, per germline. CDR3 size: 16 residues. Losses at the gene ends were 2 bases for V and 4 bases for J; bases not matched to a gene: 6. The CDR3 protein is CASSVGTGILNEKLFF. CDR3 in DNA: TGTGCCAGCAGCGTCGGGACAGGGATCCTTAATGAAAAACTGTTTTTT.

This chain joins TRBV18 and TRBJ2-7, with 12 bases fitting TRBD2. Trimming cost V 2 bases and J 4 bases; bases outside gene matches: 21. Germline assignment: CDR1 KGHSH and CDR2 LQKENI. This CDR3 region has 21 residues. The CDR3 DNA sequence: TGTGCCAGCTCACCAAGGCTGTCGCTAGCGGGAGGGCCTTCTATGGAATACGAGCAGTACTTC. Encoded protein: CASSPRLSLAGGPSMEYEQYF.

A note on this clone: The sample contains more than one DNA sequence encoding this CDR3. The chain uses TRBV6-5 and TRBJ1-3; D is uncertain. Germline CDR1 and CDR2: MNHEY and SVGAGI. V shed 3 bases and J shed 1 base, with 7 bases lying between them. The CDR3 runs to 14 residues. The CDR3 protein is CASSYRGSGNTIYF. The CDR3 nucleotides read TGTGCCAGCAGTTATCGGGGTTCTGGAAACACCATATATTTT.

The rearrangement links TRBV12-3 or TRBV12-4 to TRBJ1-2; tentative D call: TRBD1 (5 bases). The CDR3 is 12 residues long. The V gene lost 5 bases and the J gene lost 6 bases, with 10 bases spanning the gap. CDR3 nucleotide sequence: TGTGCCAGCAGTCGACAGCCAGATGGCTACACCTTC. Protein sequence: CASSRQPDGYTF.

The rearrangement uses TRBV2 and TRBJ2-1; possible D gene TRBD1, 5 bases. Germline V gene lookup returns CDR1 SNHLY and CDR2 FYNNEI. This CDR3 is built from 16 residues. The ends were cut back, 7 bases at V and 0 bases at J, with 16 bases in the middle. In DNA form, the CDR3 reads TGTGCCAGCACCAACCAGGGCCGAAGCTCCTACAATGAGCAGTTCTTC. It encodes CASTNQGRSSYNEQFF.